Sequencing of this T cell receptor beta chain was carried out in a study of blood T cells in healthy people across ages. Study results and caveats: It was the long-lived donors that had more naive CD4+ cells and higher diversity than aged donors. Roughly linearly, TCR beta diversity per million T cells fell as age increased.

Of note for this clonotype: Its specificity is unknown.

Alongside a J-beta primer mix, a sample-barcoded 5' primer served in a second PCR lasting about 6 to 11 cycles. TCRdb analysed the 5' RACE reads with MiXCR anew, one entry per CDR3 protein. The sample yields some 710,000 distinct CDR3 sequences, 46% seen once. Collection of around 10 milliliters of peripheral blood was performed for each donor. The CDR3 totals 14 residues. The germline V gene has CDR1 LGHDT and CDR2 YNNKEL (reference sequence). V lost 3 bases and J lost 7, with 16 bases in between. The receptor was isolated from a man at least 80 years old in good health. This chain links TRBV3-1 with TRBJ2-7; the D gene is possibly TRBD2 (6 bases). Sequencing was performed on blood. CDR3 in amino acids: CASSHTMGLQEQYF. The CDR3 coding sequence is TGTGCCAGCAGCCACACAATGGGACTTCAGGAGCAGTACTTC.